The rows below give T cell receptor beta chains drawn from one sample of a study of spatial heterogeneity in lung cancer. TCRdb re-analysed the 5' RACE reads in MiXCR, keeping a single row per CDR3 protein. Of around 18,000 distinct CDR3 sequences listed, approximately 5% were seen once; the top ten hold 10%. Here the sequenced sample was lung tumor tissue, taken at surgery. The receptors derive from a female donor with early-stage non-small cell lung cancer. Each CDR3 is given with its conserved first and last residue. The D gene is left open where the match is weak. Some rows have no size entry. The others give once, few or many, or a class for an expanded clone.

NA	TRBV7-2	NA	14	TRBJ2-3	TGTGCCAGCAGCTTAGCGGGCCTCACAGATACGCAGTATTTT	CASSLAGLTDTQYF
TRBD1	TRBV5-1	medium-sized	15	TRBJ1-1	TGCGCCAGCAGCCAAGAACAGGGGGCGCGTACTGAAGCTTTCTTT	CASSQEQGARTEAFF
TRBD2	TRBV10-3	many	15	TRBJ2-5	TGTGCCATCAGGGGGACTAGCGGGATTCAAGAGACCCAGTACTTC	CAIRGTSGIQETQYF
TRBD1	TRBV2	many	14	TRBJ2-7	TGTGCCAGCAACCTAGGGACAGGCAACTTCGAGCAGTACTTC	CASNLGTGNFEQYF
TRBD2	TRBV11-3	many	17	TRBJ2-3	TGTGCCAGCAGCTTTTCCAGCGCTAGCGGGACGGGAGATACGCAGTATTTT	CASSFSSASGTGDTQYF
NA	TRBV25-1	NA	15	TRBJ2-2	TGTGCCAGCAAAGACGGGACTCTGAACACCGGGGAGCTGTTTTTT	CASKDGTLNTGELFF
NA	TRBV10-3	many	16	TRBJ2-2	TGTGCCATCAGTACTAGTAGGGGGAGCAACACCGGGGAGCTGTTTTTT	CAISTSRGSNTGELFF
NA	TRBV12-3/TRBV12-4	many	12	TRBJ2-2	TGTGCCAGCAGTCGGGGCCCTCGGGAGCTGTTTTTT	CASSRGPRELFF
TRBD2	TRBV27	many	16	TRBJ2-1	TGTGCCAGCAGTCCCGGACTAGCGGGAGAGGGGAATGAGCAGTTCTTC	CASSPGLAGEGNEQFF
TRBD2	TRBV12-3/TRBV12-4	many	14	TRBJ2-7	TGTGCCAGCAGCTTAGCGGGCAGCCGGTACGAGCAGTACTTC	CASSLAGSRYEQYF
NA	TRBV7-2	many	14	TRBJ2-5	TGTGCCAGCAGCTGGGACTTAGCCGCAGAGACCCAGTACTTC	CASSWDLAAETQYF
NA	TRBV11-2	NA	15	TRBJ1-1	TGTGCCAGCAGCTTAGAGAGTGGGGCCAGGGCTAAAGCTTTCTTT	CASSLESGARAKAFF
TRBD2	TRBV5-1	NA	15	TRBJ2-1	TGCGCCAGCAGCTTGAATCAGCGGGAGAGTAGGGAGCAGTTCTTC	CASSLNQRESREQFF
NA	TRBV21-1	NA	13	TRBJ1-1	TGTGCCAGCAGAAAGGAGGCTCTCCCGACGGCTTTCTTT	CASRKEALPTAFF
TRBD2	TRBV28	many	15	TRBJ2-1	TGTGCCAGCAGCCAGACTAGCGGGAGTTACAATGAGCAGTTCTTC	CASSQTSGSYNEQFF
NA	TRBV14	few	13	TRBJ1-5	TGTGCCAGCAGCTTACAGCCCAATCAGCCCCAGCATTTT	CASSLQPNQPQHF
TRBD2	TRBV7-9	medium-sized	13	TRBJ2-7	TGTGCCAGCAGCGCCGGGACTAGTCACGAGCAGTACTTC	CASSAGTSHEQYF
NA	TRBV20-1	NA	14	TRBJ1-1	TGCAGTGCTAGAGATGCGCAGGGATACACTGAAGCTTTCTTT	CSARDAQGYTEAFF
TRBD2	TRBV25-1	many	15	TRBJ2-7	TGTGCCAGCAGCCCGGGAGGGTCCTTCCTCTACGAGCAGTACTTC	CASSPGGSFLYEQYF
TRBD1	TRBV20-1	many	14	TRBJ2-4	TGCAGTGCTACCAAGTCAGGGGGAACAAACATTCAGTACTTC	CSATKSGGTNIQYF
TRBD1	TRBV20-1	NA	15	TRBJ1-5	TGCAGTGCGATCACAGGGGCATCTAGCAATCAGCCCCAGCGCTTT	CSAITGASSNQPQRF
NA	TRBV28	many	14	TRBJ2-3	TGTGCCGGTCGAAAGACAGGTGTCACGGATACGCAGTATTTT	CAGRKTGVTDTQYF
NA	TRBV6-6	many	15	TRBJ2-4	TGTGCCAGCAGTTACTCCGGGGGCTCCAAAAACATTCAGTACTTC	CASSYSGGSKNIQYF
NA	TRBV7-6	many	13	TRBJ2-1	TGTGCCAGCAGCAAGGTGGGTGGGGCTGAGCAGTTCTTC	CASSKVGGAEQFF
NA	TRBV28	many	13	TRBJ1-2	TGTGCCAGCAGAGACGGGGGAAACTATGGCTACACCTTC	CASRDGGNYGYTF
TRBD2	TRBV2	many	14	TRBJ2-5	TGTGCCAGCAGTGATTCTAGCGGCCAAGAGACCCAGTACTTC	CASSDSSGQETQYF
NA	TRBV25-1	NA	15	TRBJ2-1	TGTGCCAGCAGTGGTGGGAGGGGACATTACAATGAGCAGTTCTTC	CASSGGRGHYNEQFF
NA	TRBV30	many	13	TRBJ2-3	TGTGCCTGGACCCGGACACGTCGGGATACGCAGTATTTT	CAWTRTRRDTQYF
TRBD2	TRBV27	few	15	TRBJ2-7	TGTGCCAGCAGTCCCGGACTAGCGGGAGCCTACGAGCAGTACTTC	CASSPGLAGAYEQYF
NA	TRBV28	many	15	TRBJ2-1	TGTGCCACCCTCCCCGGGGACGTAGGGGGCAATGAGCAGTTCTTC	CATLPGDVGGNEQFF
NA	TRBV3-1	many	16	TRBJ2-5	TGTGCCAGCAGCCAACGGACTAGAAGGGGGGAAGAGACCCAGTACTTC	CASSQRTRRGEETQYF
TRBD2	TRBV28	many	12	TRBJ2-7	TGTGCCAGCAGGAGCGGGAGTCGCGAGCAGTACTTC	CASRSGSREQYF
NA	TRBV5-1	NA	14	TRBJ2-6	TGCGCCAGCAACCCCGGGGACGGGGCCAACGTCCTGACTTTC	CASNPGDGANVLTF
TRBD1	TRBV5-1	many	14	TRBJ2-3	TGCGCCAGCAGCACACAGGGGGCGACAGATACGCAGTATTTT	CASSTQGATDTQYF
TRBD2	TRBV5-1	many	13	TRBJ2-7	TGCGCCAGCATGCGGGAGAGCTCCTACGAGCAGTACTTC	CASMRESSYEQYF
NA	TRBV6-1	many	15	TRBJ1-3	TGTGCCAGCAGTGAGCAACCCGGGTTCGGAAACACCATATATTTT	CASSEQPGFGNTIYF